This is a list of T cell receptor beta chains from one sample in a study of cytomegalovirus exposure and HLA in healthy donors. Some clones are missing from TCRdb's copy, which holds only in-frame ones; the method was immunoSEQ multiplex PCR. The table lists fewer than 100,000 clones, roughly 93% of them singletons. The specimen was PBMCs. All receptors come from a man aged 30 to 39 in good health and CMV-seronegative. Each CDR3 is given with its conserved first and last residue. Each record gives: D gene, clone size, V gene, J gene, CDR3 protein, CDR3 DNA. D genes are given only for firm matches. For some rows the clone size is stated as once, few or many, or as a class when expanded; others skip it.

>-|-|TRBV7-5|TRBJ2-1
CARSLVFLAAAHNEQFF
TGTGCCAGAAGCTTAGTTTTCCTTGCGGCGGCCCACAATGAGCAGTTCTTC
>-|-|TRBV28|TRBJ2-3
CASSLGVSAGQSTDTQYF
TGTGCCAGCAGTTTAGGGGTCTCCGCGGGGCAAAGCACAGATACGCAGTATTTT
>TRBD2|-|TRBV2|TRBJ2-2
CASSEVREGPSGELFF
TGTGCCAGCAGTGAAGTGCGGGAGGGCCCCAGCGGGGAGCTGTTTTTT
>TRBD2|-|TRBV6-1|TRBJ2-7
CASSENGLAGGYYEQYF
TGTGCCAGCAGTGAAAATGGTCTAGCGGGAGGTTATTACGAGCAGTACTTC
>-|few|TRBV7-2|TRBJ2-3
CASSLDLVTSTDTQYF
TGTGCCAGCAGCTTAGACCTAGTGACTAGCACAGATACGCAGTATTTT
>-|-|TRBV6-5|TRBJ2-1
CASSYSLVSSYNEQFF
TGTGCCAGCAGTTATAGCCTAGTTAGCTCCTACAATGAGCAGTTCTTC
>-|-|TRBV9|TRBJ1-1
CASSGGGWGTEAFF
TGTGCCAGCAGCGGAGGGGGTTGGGGCACTGAAGCTTTCTTT
>TRBD2|-|TRBV15|TRBJ2-2
CATGRKAGVITGELFF
TGTGCCACCGGCCGGAAAGCGGGGGTGATCACCGGGGAGCTGTTTTTT
>-|-|TRBV27|TRBJ2-7
CASKLFSGIYEQYF
TGTGCCAGCAAATTATTCAGCGGCATCTACGAGCAGTACTTC
>TRBD1|-|TRBV6-6|TRBJ1-2
CASSLDRDAGGYTF
TGTGCCAGCAGCCTCGACAGGGACGCGGGGGGCTACACCTTC
>-|-|TRBV5-1|TRBJ1-5
CASSPLGYQPQHF
TGCGCCAGCAGCCCGCTGGGCTATCAGCCCCAGCATTTT
>TRBD2|-|TRBV6-6|TRBJ2-5
CASSLGTSATGETQYF
TGTGCCAGCAGTTTAGGGACTAGCGCCACTGGGGAGACCCAGTACTTC
>-|-|TRBV6-5|TRBJ2-7
CASSYISGHEQYF
TGTGCCAGCAGTTACATTTCTGGCCACGAGCAGTACTTC
>-|-|TRBV5-1|TRBJ2-7
CASSLRSTTYEQYF
TGCGCCAGCAGCTTGCGCAGTACCACCTACGAGCAGTACTTC
>TRBD2|-|TRBV7-3|TRBJ2-1
CASSFTSGVNYEQFF
TGTGCCAGCAGTTTTACTAGCGGGGTTAACTATGAGCAGTTCTTC
>-|-|TRBV7-9|TRBJ1-3
CASSPIAGNTIYF
TGTGCCAGCAGCCCGATCGCGGGAAACACCATATATTTT
>TRBD2|-|TRBV7-9|TRBJ2-7
CASSSGLAGNYYEQYF
TGTGCCAGCAGCTCGGGACTAGCGGGGAATTACTACGAGCAGTACTTC
>-|-|TRBV27|TRBJ2-5
CASGTGSQETQYF
TGTGCCAGCGGAACAGGGTCCCAAGAGACCCAGTACTTC
>TRBD1|-|TRBV7-2|TRBJ1-1
CASSPSRGLTLTNTEAFF
TGTGCCAGCAGCCCTAGCAGGGGGCTTACTCTAACGAACACTGAAGCTTTCTTT
>-|-|TRBV4-1|TRBJ2-7
CASSQDIRRLYEQYF
TGCGCCAGCAGCCAAGATATCAGAAGACTCTACGAGCAGTACTTC